This T cell receptor beta chain was retrieved from a study of beta chain features in type 1 diabetes. Study summary: Cells sorted and examined across all samples totaled around 110,000,000.

On this clone: Antigen specificity is unknown.

Investigators reverse transcribed all isolated RNA, so they sequenced expressed TCRB transcripts. Produced via immunoSEQ multiplex PCR; TCRdb's table is partial and in-frame only. In the table there are about 660,000 clones, over 12% of which are singletons. The length of the CDR3 is 13 residues. Germline CDR1 and CDR2: SNHLY and FYNNEI. V trimming: 6 bases; J trimming: 4 bases; junction bases outside the gene matches: 5. Notes on the study in general: Short templates might get an advantage during PCR, and this would be equal in patients and controls. TCRB CDR3 length was moderately but significantly reduced in all four CD4+ subsets of Type 1 diabetes patients.

This sequence joins TRBV2 and TRBJ1-2; 7 bases map to TRBD1. The clonotype originates from a man in his late teens or twenties with type 1 diabetes. Source material: naive CD4+ T cells from blood. In nucleotides, the CDR3 is TGTGCCAGCAGGGAACAGGGGAGCTATGGCTACACCTTC. The encoded protein is CASREQGSYGYTF.